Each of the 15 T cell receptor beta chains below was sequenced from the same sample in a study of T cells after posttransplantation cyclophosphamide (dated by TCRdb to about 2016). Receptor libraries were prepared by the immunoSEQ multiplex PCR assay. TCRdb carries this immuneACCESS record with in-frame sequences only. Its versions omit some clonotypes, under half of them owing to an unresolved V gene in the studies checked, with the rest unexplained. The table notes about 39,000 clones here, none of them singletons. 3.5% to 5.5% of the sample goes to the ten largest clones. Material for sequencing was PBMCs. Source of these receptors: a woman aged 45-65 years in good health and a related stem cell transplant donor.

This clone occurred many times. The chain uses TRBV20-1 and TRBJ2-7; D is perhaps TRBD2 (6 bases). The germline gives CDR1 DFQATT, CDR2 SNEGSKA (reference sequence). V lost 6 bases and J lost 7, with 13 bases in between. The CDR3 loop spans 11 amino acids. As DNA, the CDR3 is TGCAGTGCCGACCGGGGGAGGGAGCAGTACTTC. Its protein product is CSADRGREQYF.

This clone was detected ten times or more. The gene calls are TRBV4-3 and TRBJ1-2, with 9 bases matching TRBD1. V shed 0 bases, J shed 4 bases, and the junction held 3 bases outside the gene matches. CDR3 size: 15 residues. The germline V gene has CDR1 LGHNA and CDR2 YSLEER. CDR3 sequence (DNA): TGCGCCAGCAGCCAAGATACAGGGGGCTTCTATGGCTACACCTTC. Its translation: CASSQDTGGFYGYTF.

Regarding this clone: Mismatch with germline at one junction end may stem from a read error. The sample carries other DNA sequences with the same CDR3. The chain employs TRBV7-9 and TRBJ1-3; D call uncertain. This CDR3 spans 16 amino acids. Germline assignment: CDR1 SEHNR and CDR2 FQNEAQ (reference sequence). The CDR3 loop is CASSHLEGVSGNTIYF. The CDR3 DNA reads TGTGCTAGCAGCCATTTGGAGGGAGTCTCTGGAAACACCATATATTTT.

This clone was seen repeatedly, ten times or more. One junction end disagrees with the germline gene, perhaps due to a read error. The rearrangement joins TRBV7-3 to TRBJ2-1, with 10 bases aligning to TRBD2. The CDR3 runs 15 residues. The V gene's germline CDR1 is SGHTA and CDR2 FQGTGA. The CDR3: CASGLAGGSYNEQFF. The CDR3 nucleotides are TGTGCCAGCGGCTTAGCGGGGGGCTCCTACAATGAGCAGTTCTTC.

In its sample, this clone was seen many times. The CDR3 loop is CASSWVRDRGRGYTF. The CDR3 DNA sequence: TGTGCCAGTAGTTGGGTCCGGGACAGGGGTCGTGGCTACACCTTC. The rearrangement links TRBV19 to TRBJ1-2; 10 bases align to TRBD1. Germline V gene sequence: CDR1 LNHDA, CDR2 SQIVND (reference sequence). The CDR3 is 15 residues long. The junction had 10 bases not matched to a gene; V was cut back by 5 bases and J by 7 bases.

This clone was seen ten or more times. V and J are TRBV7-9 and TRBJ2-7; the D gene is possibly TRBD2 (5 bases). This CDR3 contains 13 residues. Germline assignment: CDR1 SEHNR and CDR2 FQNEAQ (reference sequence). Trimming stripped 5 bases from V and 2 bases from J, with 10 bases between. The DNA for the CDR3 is TGTGCCAGCAGCCGGGGATTAACCTACGAGCAGTACTTC. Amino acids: CASSRGLTYEQYF.

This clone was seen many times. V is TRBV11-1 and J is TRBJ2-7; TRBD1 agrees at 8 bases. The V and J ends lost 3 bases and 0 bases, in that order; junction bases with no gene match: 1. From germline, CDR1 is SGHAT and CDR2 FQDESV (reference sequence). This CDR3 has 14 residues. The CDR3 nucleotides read TGTGCCAGCAGCTTGGACAGGGACTCCTACGAGCAGTACTTC. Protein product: CASSLDRDSYEQYF.

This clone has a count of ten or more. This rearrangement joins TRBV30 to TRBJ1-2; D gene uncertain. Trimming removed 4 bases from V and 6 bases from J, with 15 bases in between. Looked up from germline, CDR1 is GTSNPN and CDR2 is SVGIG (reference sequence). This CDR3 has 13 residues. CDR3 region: CAWTPGGLHGYTF. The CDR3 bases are TGTGCCTGGACGCCAGGAGGGCTTCATGGCTACACCTTC. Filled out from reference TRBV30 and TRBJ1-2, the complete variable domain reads SQTIHQWPATLVQPVGSPLSLECTVEGTSNPNLYWYRQAAGRGLQLLFYSVGIGQISSEVPQNLSASRPQDRQFILSSKKLLLSDSGFYLCAWTPGGLHGYTFGSGTRLTVV.

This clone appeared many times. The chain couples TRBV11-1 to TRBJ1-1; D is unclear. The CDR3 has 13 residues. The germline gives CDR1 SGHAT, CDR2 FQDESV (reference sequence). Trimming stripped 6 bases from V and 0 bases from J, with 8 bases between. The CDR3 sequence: CASSLQMNTEAFF. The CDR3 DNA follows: TGTGCCAGCAGTCTACAGATGAACACTGAAGCTTTCTTT.

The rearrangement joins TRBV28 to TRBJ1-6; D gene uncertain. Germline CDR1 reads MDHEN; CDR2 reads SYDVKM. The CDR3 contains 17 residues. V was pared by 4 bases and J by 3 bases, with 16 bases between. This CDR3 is CASSSVSPHDYNSPLHF. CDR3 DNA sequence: TGTGCCAGCAGTTCGGTCTCCCCCCACGACTATAATTCACCCCTCCACTTT. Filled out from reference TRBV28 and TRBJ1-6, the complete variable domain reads DVKVTQSSRYLVKRTGEKVFLECVQDMDHENMFWYRQDPGLGLRLIYFSYDVKMKEKGDIPEGYSVSREKKERFSLILESASTNQTSMYLCASSSVSPHDYNSPLHFGNGTRLTVT.

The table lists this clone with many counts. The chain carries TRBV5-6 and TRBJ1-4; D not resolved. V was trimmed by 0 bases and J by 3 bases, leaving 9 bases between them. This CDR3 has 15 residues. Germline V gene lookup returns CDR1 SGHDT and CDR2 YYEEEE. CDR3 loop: CASSLGRVANEKLFF. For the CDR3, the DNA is TGTGCCAGCAGCTTGGGCCGCGTGGCTAATGAAAAACTGTTTTTT.

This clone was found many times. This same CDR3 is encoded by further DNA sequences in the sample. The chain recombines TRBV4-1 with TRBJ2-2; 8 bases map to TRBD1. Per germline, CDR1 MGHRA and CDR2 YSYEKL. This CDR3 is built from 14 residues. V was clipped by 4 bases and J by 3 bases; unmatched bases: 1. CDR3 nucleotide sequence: TGCGCCAGCAGCCGGGGACAGGACACCGGGGAGCTGTTTTTT. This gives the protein CASSRGQDTGELFF.

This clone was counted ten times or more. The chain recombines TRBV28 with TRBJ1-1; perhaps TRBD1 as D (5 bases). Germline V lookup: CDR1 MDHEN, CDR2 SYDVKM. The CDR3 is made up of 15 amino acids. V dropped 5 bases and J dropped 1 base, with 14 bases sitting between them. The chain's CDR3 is CASSTYDQGNTEAFF. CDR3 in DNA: TGTGCCAGCAGTACATACGATCAGGGGAACACTGAAGCTTTCTTT. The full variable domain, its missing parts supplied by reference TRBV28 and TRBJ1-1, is DVKVTQSSRYLVKRTGEKVFLECVQDMDHENMFWYRQDPGLGLRLIYFSYDVKMKEKGDIPEGYSVSREKKERFSLILESASTNQTSMYLCASSTYDQGNTEAFFGQGTRLTVV.

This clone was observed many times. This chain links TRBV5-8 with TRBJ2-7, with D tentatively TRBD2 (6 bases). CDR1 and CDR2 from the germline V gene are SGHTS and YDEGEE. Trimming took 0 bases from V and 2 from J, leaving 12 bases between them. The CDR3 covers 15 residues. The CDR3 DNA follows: TGTGCCAGCAGCTTGGGGTCGGGGGTACCCTACGAGCAGTACTTC. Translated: CASSLGSGVPYEQYF.

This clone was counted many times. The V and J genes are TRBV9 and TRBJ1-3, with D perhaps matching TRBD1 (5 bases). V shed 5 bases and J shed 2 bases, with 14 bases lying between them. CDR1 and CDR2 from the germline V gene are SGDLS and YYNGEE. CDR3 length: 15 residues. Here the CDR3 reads CASSGASWTGNTIYF. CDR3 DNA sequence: TGTGCCAGCAGTGGGGCCTCCTGGACTGGAAACACCATATATTTT.